This T cell receptor (beta chain) was found in a study of beta chain features in type 1 diabetes. Study background: Patients were similar to healthy donors in age and gender (as well as in cell yields).

It was via CD45RO/CCR7/CD25/CD127/CD95/CD27 that CD4+ naive, central memory, regulatory and stem cell-like memory cells were sorted. This clone came up a few times. Its antigen remains unknown. CDR3 length: 14 amino acids. CDR1 GTSNPN and CDR2 SVGIG come from the germline V gene (reference sequence). V lost 5 bases to trimming and J lost 4 bases; unmatched junction nucleotides: 8. Study-wide results and caveats: In the patient group, naive, central memory and Treg TCRB repertoires seemed more alike than in the healthy donor group.

Every bit of the isolated RNA underwent reverse transcription, so sequencing read expressed TCRB transcripts. Sequencing was performed with immunoSEQ multiplex PCR; in TCRdb, only in-frame clones are kept and a portion is missing. This sample has 400,000 to 450,000 clones; roughly 14% occur once, and the top ten carry less than 0.04%. The rearrangement links TRBV30 to TRBJ2-4; 7 nucleotides agree with TRBD2. The source is a man aged 25 to 40 in good health. Sequenced input: naive CD4+ T cells from blood. The CDR3 bases are TGTGCCTGGGGCAGGGAGGGGCGAAAAAACATTCAGTACTTC. Translating it yields CAWGREGRKNIQYF.